This T cell receptor beta chain was retrieved from a study of shared clonotypes between healthy human individuals (dated by TCRdb to about 2020). For the study in its entirety: A few men and a couple of women, aged 18 to 49 years, made up the cohort. For each donor, CD4 naive and CD4 memory were each given three plates, CD8 naive was given two plates, and CD8 memory was given one plate. Each donor's leukapheresis produced roughly between roughly 0.85 and 9.5 billion PBMCs. Blood TCR repertoires of four to six healthy adults were deeply sequenced to estimate repertoire size and the extent of clonotype sharing between individuals. Different laboratories and diverse techniques were used to prepare libraries and sequence TCR repertoires, to increase sequencing depth and limit assay-specific biases.

Comment on this clone: Its antigen specificity is not known. Per-base qualities were not stored, and no clone one base away is much larger.

Overall results and qualifications from the work: Because the study included only a small number of donors, the genetic and exposure-history diversity represented was limited. Sampling was restricted to blood, and TCR repertoires in tissues likely differ from the TCR repertoires found in blood. Compared with non-shared clonotypes, clonotypes shared by all four sorted-subset donors had higher generation probabilities. Sharing across a few donors was observed for around 5% of naive CD4, over 3% of naive CD8, about 2.5% of memory CD4, and about 0.4% of memory CD8 clonotypes. Based on pairwise subsampling, the degree of clonotype sharing among donors was expected to be affected by sequencing depth. Larger estimated clonotype richness was generally found for naive subsets than for memory subsets. Incomplete sequencing was indicated by rarefaction of sorted-subset datasets, despite the large sequencing depth.

The CDR3, from cysteine to phenylalanine, totals 14 residues. The DNA shown is the 42-base CDR3, in frame from base 1. CDR1 SGHDT and CDR2 YYEEEE are derived from the germline V gene. Deletion took 0 bases off V and 1 base off J, with a span of 7 bases between the germline ends. Healthy HIV-negative adults with no recently reported acute infections or vaccinations were included as donors. All donors were Caucasian adults living in Nashville, Tennessee, USA. CD4+ T cells were enriched by magnetic negative selection; naive cells were then positively selected on CD45RA, and the negative fraction formed the memory subset. Blood was collected by leukapheresis, and PBMCs were isolated by Ficoll-Histopaque density gradient centrifugation and then cryopreserved in liquid nitrogen vapor phase. Analytical flow cytometry was used to check the purity and quantity of each magnetically sorted T cell population. From each sorted fraction, genomic DNA was isolated and quantified by UV absorbance on a Nanodrop 2000c.

TCR CDR3 regions were amplified from genomic DNA by multiplex PCR using the deep immunoSEQ assay. Extracted genomic DNA from each cell subset was spread evenly across all wells of several immunoSEQ 96-well plates, with each plate serving as a replicate. For sorted subsets, each replicate PCR was loaded with roughly 0.2 ug genomic DNA, equivalent to about 30,000 T cell genomes. Purified libraries were quantified with a Qubit 3.0 fluorometer, sized on a Bioanalyzer 2100, and re-quantified with the KAPA Library Quantification kit. Each immunoSEQ 96-well plate was sequenced on its own single-read 150-cycle Illumina NextSeq 550 flow cell. The published analysis was carried out like this. The immunoSEQ output contained only junctional sequences without quality scores, so filtering could not match that applied to full-length reads. To assign V/J genes and CDR3, sequences were annotated using PyIR, a Python wrapper for IgBLAST v1.9, with IMGT germline references. Reads were removed for weak V/J assignments (E-value above 1e-6), missing CDR3, stop codons, out-of-frame junctions, or ambiguous translated residues. V3J clonotypes were defined as sequences sharing an identical inferred V gene, J gene, and CDR3 amino acid sequence. Percentage overlap between repertoires was computed as shared unique clonotypes divided by the size of the smaller repertoire. Three approaches were used to assess repertoire richness: RTK rarefaction, the Chao1 estimator, and Recon v2.1 estimates of unobserved clonotypes. Generation probabilities were computed with OLGA for all TCRbeta clonotypes obtained by the gDNA method from several donors. TCRdb stores this immuneACCESS table with in-frame sequences only. Part of the clones is absent; in the studies checked, under half of the shortfall reflects unresolved V genes, and no reason is known for the rest. V and J calls and clone size come straight from that table; D and trimming were deduced from the DNA. This sample is represented by 2 million to 2.5 million clones; about 94% of them were singletons. 0.1% to 0.15% of the sample belongs to the ten largest clones.

The receptor was isolated from a man aged 18 to 30 in good health. The chain links TRBV5-6 with TRBJ1-2; a tentative D call is TRBD1 (5 bases match). The sample was naive CD4+ T cells sorted from blood. The label giving this sample's cell subset or site can be read as: CD45RA+ positively selected. The nucleotide sequence reads as follows: TGTGCCAGCAGCTTGGCAGGGTTTAACTATGGCTACACCTTC. Its product reads: CASSLAGFNYGYTF.